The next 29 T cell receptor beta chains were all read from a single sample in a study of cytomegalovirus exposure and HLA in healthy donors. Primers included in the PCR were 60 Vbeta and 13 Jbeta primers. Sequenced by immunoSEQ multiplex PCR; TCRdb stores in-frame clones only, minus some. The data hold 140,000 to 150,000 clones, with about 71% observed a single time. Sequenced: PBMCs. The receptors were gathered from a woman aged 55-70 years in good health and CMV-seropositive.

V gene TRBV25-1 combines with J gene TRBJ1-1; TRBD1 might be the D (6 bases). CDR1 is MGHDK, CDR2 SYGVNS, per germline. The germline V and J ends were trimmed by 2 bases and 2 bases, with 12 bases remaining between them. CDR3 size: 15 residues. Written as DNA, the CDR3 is TGTGCCAGCAGTGAAAGAGGGGGATTTAACACTGAAGCTTTCTTT. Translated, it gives CASSERGGFNTEAFF.

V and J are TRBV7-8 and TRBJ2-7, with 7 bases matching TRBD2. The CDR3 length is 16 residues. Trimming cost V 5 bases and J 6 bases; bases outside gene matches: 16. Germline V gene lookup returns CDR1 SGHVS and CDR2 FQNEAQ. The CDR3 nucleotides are TGTGCCAGCAGCCACACAGCGGGAACGATTGTCGCCGAGCAGTACTTC. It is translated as CASSHTAGTIVAEQYF.

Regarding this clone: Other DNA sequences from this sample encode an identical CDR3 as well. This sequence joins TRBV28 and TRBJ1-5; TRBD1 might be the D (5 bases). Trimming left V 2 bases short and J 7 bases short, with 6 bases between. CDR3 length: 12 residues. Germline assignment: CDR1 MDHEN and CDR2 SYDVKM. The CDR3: CASSLRGQPQHF. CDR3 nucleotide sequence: TGTGCCAGCAGTTTACGGGGGCAGCCCCAGCATTTT.

In nucleotides, the CDR3 is TGTGCCAGCAAGGAGGGGCCATACGAGCAGTACTTC. It is translated as CASKEGPYEQYF. This chain uses TRBV6-1 with TRBJ2-7; D is perhaps TRBD2 (6 bases). V shed 7 bases and J shed 4 bases, with 11 bases lying between them. CDR1 is MNHNS and CDR2 is SASEGT in the germline V gene. CDR3 length equals 12 residues.

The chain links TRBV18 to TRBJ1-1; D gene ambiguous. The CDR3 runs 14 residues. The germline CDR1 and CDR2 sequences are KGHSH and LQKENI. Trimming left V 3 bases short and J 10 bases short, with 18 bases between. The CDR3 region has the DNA TGTGCCAGCTCACCTGGGCCCGCTCCCACAGTAGCTTTCTTT. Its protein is CASSPGPAPTVAFF. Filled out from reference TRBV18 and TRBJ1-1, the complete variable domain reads NAGVMQNPRHLVRRRGQEARLRCSPMKGHSHVYWYRQLPEEGLKFMVYLQKENIIDESGMPKERFSAEFPKEGPSILRIQQVVRGDSAAYFCASSPGPAPTVAFFGQGTRLTVV.

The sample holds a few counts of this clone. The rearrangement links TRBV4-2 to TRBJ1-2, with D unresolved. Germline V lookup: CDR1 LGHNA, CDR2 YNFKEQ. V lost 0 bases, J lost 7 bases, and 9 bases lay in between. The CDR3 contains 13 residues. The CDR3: CASSQDISSGYTF. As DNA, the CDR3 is TGTGCCAGCAGCCAAGATATATCCTCTGGCTACACCTTC.

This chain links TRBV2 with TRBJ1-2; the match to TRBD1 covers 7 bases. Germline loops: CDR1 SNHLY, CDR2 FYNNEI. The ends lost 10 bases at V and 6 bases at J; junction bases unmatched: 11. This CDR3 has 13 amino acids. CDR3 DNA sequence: TGTGCCACCGACAGGGACGCCGACCATGGCTACACCTTC. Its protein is CATDRDADHGYTF.

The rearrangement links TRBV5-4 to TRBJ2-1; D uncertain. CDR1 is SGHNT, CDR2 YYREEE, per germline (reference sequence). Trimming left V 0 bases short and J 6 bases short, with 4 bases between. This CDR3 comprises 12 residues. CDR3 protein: CASSLGLNEQFF. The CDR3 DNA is TGTGCCAGCAGCTTGGGTCTCAATGAGCAGTTCTTC.

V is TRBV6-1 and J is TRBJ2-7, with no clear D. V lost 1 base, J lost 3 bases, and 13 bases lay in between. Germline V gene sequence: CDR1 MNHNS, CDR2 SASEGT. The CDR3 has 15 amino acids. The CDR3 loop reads CASSEGHPSNYEQYF. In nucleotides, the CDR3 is TGTGCCAGCAGTGAAGGGCACCCTTCCAACTACGAGCAGTACTTC.

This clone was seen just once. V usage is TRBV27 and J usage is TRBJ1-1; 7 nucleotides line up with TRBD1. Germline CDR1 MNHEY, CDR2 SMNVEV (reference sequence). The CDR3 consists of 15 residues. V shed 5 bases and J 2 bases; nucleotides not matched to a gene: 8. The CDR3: CASSPRTGRNTEAFF. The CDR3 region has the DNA TGTGCCAGCAGTCCCCGGACAGGACGAAACACTGAAGCTTTCTTT.

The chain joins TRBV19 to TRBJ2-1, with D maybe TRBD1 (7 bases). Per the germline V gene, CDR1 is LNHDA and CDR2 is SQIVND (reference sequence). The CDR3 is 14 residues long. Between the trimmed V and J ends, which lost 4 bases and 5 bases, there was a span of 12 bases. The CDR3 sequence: CASSRQGGNNEQFF. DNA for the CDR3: TGTGCCAGTAGTAGGCAGGGGGGTAACAATGAGCAGTTCTTC.

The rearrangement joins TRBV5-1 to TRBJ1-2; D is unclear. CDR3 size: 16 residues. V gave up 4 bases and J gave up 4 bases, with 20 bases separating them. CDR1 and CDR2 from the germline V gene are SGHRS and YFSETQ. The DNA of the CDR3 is TGCGCCAGCAGCCCTACGGGAGGATCCGCTTTCTATGGCTACACCTTC. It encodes CASSPTGGSAFYGYTF.

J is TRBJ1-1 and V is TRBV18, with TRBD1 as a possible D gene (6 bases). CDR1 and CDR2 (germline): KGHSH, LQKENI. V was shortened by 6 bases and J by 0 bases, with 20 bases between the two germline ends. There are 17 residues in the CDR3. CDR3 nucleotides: TGTGCCAGCTCGGAAGATCGGCAGGGGTTCATGAACACTGAAGCTTTCTTT. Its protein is CASSEDRQGFMNTEAFF.

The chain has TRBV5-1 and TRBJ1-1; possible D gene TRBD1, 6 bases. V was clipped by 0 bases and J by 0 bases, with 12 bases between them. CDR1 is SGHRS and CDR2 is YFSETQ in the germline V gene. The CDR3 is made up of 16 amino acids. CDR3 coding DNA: TGCGCCAGCAGCTTGGCGACGGGGGGCGTGAACACTGAAGCTTTCTTT. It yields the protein CASSLATGGVNTEAFF.

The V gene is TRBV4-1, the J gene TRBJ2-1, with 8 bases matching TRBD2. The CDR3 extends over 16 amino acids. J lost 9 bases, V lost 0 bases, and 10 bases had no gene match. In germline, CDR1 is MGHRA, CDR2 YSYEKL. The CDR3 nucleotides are TGCGCCAGCAGCCAAGACCCCGGCGGGAGGTCGGGTGAGCAGTTCTTC. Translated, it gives CASSQDPGGRSGEQFF.

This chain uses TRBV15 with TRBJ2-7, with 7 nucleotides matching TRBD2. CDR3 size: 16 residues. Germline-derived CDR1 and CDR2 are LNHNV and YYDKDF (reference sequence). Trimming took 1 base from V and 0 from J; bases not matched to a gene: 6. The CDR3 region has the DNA TGTGCCACCAGCAGAGGAGGGACGGGGGGCTCCTACGAGCAGTACTTC. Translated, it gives CATSRGGTGGSYEQYF.

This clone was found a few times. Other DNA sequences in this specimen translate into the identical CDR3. CDR3 sequence reads: CASSEGRSNQPQHF. Here the CDR3 DNA reads TGTGCCAGCAGTGAGGGGCGGAGCAATCAGCCCCAGCATTTT. The chain combines TRBV2 with TRBJ1-5; TRBD1 might be the D (5 bases). Trimming left V 3 bases short and J 1 base short, with 7 bases between. CDR3 length: 14 residues. From germline, CDR1 is SNHLY and CDR2 FYNNEI.

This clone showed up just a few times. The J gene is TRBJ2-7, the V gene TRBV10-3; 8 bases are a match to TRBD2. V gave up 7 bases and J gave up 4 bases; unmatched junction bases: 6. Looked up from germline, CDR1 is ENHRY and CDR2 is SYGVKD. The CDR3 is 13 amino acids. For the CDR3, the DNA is TGTGCCATCACTCGAGCGGGAGAGTACGAGCAGTACTTC. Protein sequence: CAITRAGEYEQYF.

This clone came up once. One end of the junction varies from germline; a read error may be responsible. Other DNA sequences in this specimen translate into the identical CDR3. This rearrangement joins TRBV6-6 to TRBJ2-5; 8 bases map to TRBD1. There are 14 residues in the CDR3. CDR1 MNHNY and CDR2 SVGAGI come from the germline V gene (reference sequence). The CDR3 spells CASSSRTGKKTQYF. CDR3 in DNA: TGTGCCAGTAGTTCCCGGACAGGGAAAAAGACCCAGTACTTC.

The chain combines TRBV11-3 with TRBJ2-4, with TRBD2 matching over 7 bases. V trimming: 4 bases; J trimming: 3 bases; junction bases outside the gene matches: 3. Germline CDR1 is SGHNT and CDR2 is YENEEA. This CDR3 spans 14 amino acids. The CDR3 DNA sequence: TGTGCCAGCAGCTCATCTAGCGGCAAAAACATTCAGTACTTC. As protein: CASSSSSGKNIQYF.

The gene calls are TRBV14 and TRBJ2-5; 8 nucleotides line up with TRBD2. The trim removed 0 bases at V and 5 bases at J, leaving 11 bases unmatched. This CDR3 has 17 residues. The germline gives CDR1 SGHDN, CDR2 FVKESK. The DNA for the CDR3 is TGTGCCAGCAGCCAAGATCTAAACGGGAGGGCCACCGAGACCCAGTACTTC. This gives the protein CASSQDLNGRATETQYF.

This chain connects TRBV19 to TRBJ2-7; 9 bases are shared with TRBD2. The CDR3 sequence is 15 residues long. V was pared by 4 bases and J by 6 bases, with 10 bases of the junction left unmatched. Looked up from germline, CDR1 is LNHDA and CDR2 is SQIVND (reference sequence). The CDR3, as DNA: TGTGCCAGTAGTACGGTAGGCGGGAGGGCCGGCGAGCAGTACTTC. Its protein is CASSTVGGRAGEQYF. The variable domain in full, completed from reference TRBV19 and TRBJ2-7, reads DGGITQSPKYLFRKEGQNVTLSCEQNLNHDAMYWYRQDPGQGLRLIYYSQIVNDFQKGDIAEGYSVSREKKESFPLTVTSAQKNPTAFYLCASSTVGGRAGEQYFGPGTRLTVT.

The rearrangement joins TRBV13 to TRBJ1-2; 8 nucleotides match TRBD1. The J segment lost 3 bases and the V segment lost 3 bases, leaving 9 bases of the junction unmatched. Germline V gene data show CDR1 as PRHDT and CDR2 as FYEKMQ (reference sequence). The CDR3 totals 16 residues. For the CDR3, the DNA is TGTGCCAGCAGCTTTGGTCTCCCAGGGGGCGACTATGGCTACACCTTC. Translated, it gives CASSFGLPGGDYGYTF. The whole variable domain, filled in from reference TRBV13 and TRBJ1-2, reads AAGVIQSPRHLIKEKRETATLKCYPIPRHDTVYWYQQGPGQDPQFLISFYEKMQSDKGSIPDRFSAQQFSDYHSELNMSSLELGDSALYFCASSFGLPGGDYGYTFGSGTRLTVV.

The CDR3 reads CASSQGTGGVMKTQYF. CDR3 coding DNA: TGCGCCAGCAGCCAAGGGACAGGGGGGGTAATGAAGACCCAGTACTTC. This chain joins TRBV5-1 and TRBJ2-5; 11 nucleotides line up with TRBD1. The CDR3 has 16 amino acids. With V trimmed by 4 bases and J by 6 bases, 11 bases remained unmatched. Per the germline V gene, CDR1 is SGHRS and CDR2 is YFSETQ.

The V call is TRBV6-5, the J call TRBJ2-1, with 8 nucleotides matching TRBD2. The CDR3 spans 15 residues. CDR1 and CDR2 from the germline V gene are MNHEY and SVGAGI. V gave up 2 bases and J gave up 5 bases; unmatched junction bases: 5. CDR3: CASSYSGRRNNEQFF. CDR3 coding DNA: TGTGCCAGCAGTTACAGCGGGAGAAGAAACAATGAGCAGTTCTTC.

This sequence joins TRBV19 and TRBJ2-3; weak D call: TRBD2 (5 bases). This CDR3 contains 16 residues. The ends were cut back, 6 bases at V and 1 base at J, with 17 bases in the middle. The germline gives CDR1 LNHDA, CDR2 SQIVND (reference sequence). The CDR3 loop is CASRSSLSGRTDTQYF. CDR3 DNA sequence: TGTGCCAGTAGAAGCAGCCTCAGCGGTCGCACAGATACGCAGTATTTT.

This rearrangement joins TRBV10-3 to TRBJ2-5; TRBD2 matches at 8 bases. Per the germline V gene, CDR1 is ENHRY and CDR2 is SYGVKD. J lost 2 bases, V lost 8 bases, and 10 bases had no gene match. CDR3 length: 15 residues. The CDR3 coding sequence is TGTGCCATCTCCGCCGGGAGGGGGGTACAAGAGACCCAGTACTTC. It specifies CAISAGRGVQETQYF.

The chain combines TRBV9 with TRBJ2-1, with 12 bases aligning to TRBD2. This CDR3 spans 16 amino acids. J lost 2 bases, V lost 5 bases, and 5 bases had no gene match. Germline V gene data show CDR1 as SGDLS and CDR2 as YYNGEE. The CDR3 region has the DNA TGTGCCAGCAGTCCTCTAGCGGGAGGGGCCTACAATGAGCAGTTCTTC. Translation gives CASSPLAGGAYNEQFF.

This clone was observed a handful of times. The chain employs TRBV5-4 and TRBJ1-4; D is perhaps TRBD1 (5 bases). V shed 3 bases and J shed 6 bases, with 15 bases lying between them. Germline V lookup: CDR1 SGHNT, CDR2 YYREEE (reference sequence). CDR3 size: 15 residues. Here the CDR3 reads CASSSKTEVDEKLFF. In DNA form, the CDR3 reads TGTGCCAGCAGCTCCAAGACAGAGGTAGATGAAAAACTGTTTTTT.